This section outlines one T cell receptor (beta chain) sequence together with its context. Antigen specificity is unknown. These data belong to a study of T cell repertoires in cytomegalovirus infection. Study information: CMV infection together with matching HLA type was indicated by public TCR beta signatures. Regarding the study as a whole: Summed public TCR beta family frequency identified CMV carriers bearing the relevant HLA. HLA-C-restricted CMV-specific TCR beta clonotypes were dominant in the ex vivo response.

TCRdb re-analysed the reads in MiXCR, keeping a single row per CDR3 protein. The table lists about 530,000 distinct CDR3 sequences, about 26% of them singletons. This sequence was found in a human donor in good health (CMV status not recorded). Some clones in this sample may be carry-over from other donors' samples. Sequencing was performed on PBMCs.

The CDR3 nucleotides are TGCAGCGTCCGGGACAGGGGGCGTCAAGAGACCCAGTACTTC. Translated, it gives CSVRDRGRQETQYF. The chain links TRBV29-1 to TRBJ2-5; 12 bases map to TRBD1. Per the germline V gene, CDR1 is SQVTM and CDR2 is ANQGSEA. J was trimmed by 2 bases and V by 6 bases; bases with no gene match: 4. This CDR3 is 14 amino acids long. Combining the CDR3 with reference TRBV29-1 and TRBJ2-5 gives the whole variable domain SAVISQKPSRDICQRGTSLTIQCQVDSQVTMMFWYRQQPGQSLTLIATANQGSEATYESGFVIDKFPISRPNLTFSTLTVSNMSPEDSSIYLCSVRDRGRQETQYFGPGTRLLVL.